These 16 T cell receptor beta chains came from one sample sequenced in a study of T cell repertoires in cytomegalovirus infection. TCRdb itself ran the reads through MiXCR, one entry per CDR3 protein. Of around 130,000 distinct CDR3 sequences in the sample, about 24% were seen once. For these TCRs, the target antigens are not known. The sample consisted of PBMCs, sequenced either directly or after in vitro stimulation (not recorded which). The source of these receptors is a human donor in good health (CMV status not recorded). Some clones in this sample may be carry-over from other donors' samples.

This clonotype was recorded a few times. The chain has TRBV4-3 and TRBJ2-3, with D possibly being TRBD2 (6 bases). From germline, CDR1 is LGHNA and CDR2 YSLEER. This CDR3 spans 15 amino acids. Trimming cost V 1 base and J 5 bases, with 13 bases left between them. The CDR3 reads CASSQVGRREDTQYF. The DNA for the CDR3 is TGCGCCAGCAGCCAAGTGGGCAGGCGGGAAGATACGCAGTATTTT.

The chain carries TRBV4-3 and TRBJ2-3, with D tentatively TRBD1 or TRBD2 (5 bases each). V gave up 0 bases and J gave up 3 bases, with 13 bases separating them. The CDR3 loop spans 16 amino acids. Germline V gene sequence: CDR1 LGHNA, CDR2 YSLEER. The CDR3 DNA is TGCGCCAGCAGCCAAGAGGGCGCAGGGACGACAGATACGCAGTATTTT. This sequence encodes CASSQEGAGTTDTQYF.

This clonotype was counted ten times or more. The chain joins TRBV12-3 or TRBV12-4 to TRBJ2-1, with 7 nucleotides matching TRBD2. This CDR3 region has 14 residues. V dropped 2 bases and J dropped 9; count of bases not matched to a gene: 7. Written as DNA, the CDR3 is TGTGCCAGCAGTTTACCCACTAGCGCCGTTGAGCAGTTCTTC. Amino acids: CASSLPTSAVEQFF.

The J gene is TRBJ2-7, the V gene TRBV19; D perhaps matches TRBD2 (5 bases). Germline V CDR1 and CDR2: LNHDA, SQIVND (reference sequence). The V and J ends lost 5 bases and 0 bases respectively, with 8 bases between them. The CDR3 loop spans 13 amino acids. CDR3 in amino acids: CASSQGSSYEQYV. The CDR3 bases are TGTGCCAGTAGTCAAGGGAGCTCCTACGAGCAGTACGTC.

This clonotype has only one observation. The chain is built from TRBV24-1 and TRBJ2-5; no clear D gene. The V gene lost 0 bases and the J gene lost 5 bases, with 3 bases spanning the gap. Germline V CDR1 and CDR2: KGHDR, SFDVKD. The length of the CDR3 is 12 residues. CDR3 nucleotide sequence: TGTGCCACCAGTGATTTGAGCGAGACCCAGTACTTC. It specifies CATSDLSETQYF.

The table lists this clonotype with many counts. The V gene is TRBV7-2, the J gene TRBJ2-3, with D unclear. Trimming removed 3 bases at V and 5 bases at J, with 9 bases between. Germline loops: CDR1 SGHTA, CDR2 FQGNSA. The CDR3 loop spans 13 amino acids. CDR3 DNA sequence: TGTGCCAGCAGCTTGCTAAGAGGAGATACGCAGTATTTT. It yields the protein CASSLLRGDTQYF.

This clonotype has only a few counts. The chain carries TRBV27 and TRBJ2-7; D remains ambiguous. This CDR3 is built from 13 residues. V shed 0 bases and J shed 3 bases, with 6 bases lying between them. In germline, CDR1 is MNHEY, CDR2 SMNVEV (reference sequence). The CDR3 nucleotides read TGTGCCAGCAGTTTATCGCGGCTCTACGAGCAGTACTTC. This encodes CASSLSRLYEQYF.

The chain uses TRBV7-9 and TRBJ2-3; D may be TRBD1 (6 bases). This CDR3 is built from 15 residues. Trimming removed 3 bases from V and 6 bases from J, with 16 bases in between. In germline, CDR1 is SEHNR, CDR2 FQNEAQ (reference sequence). In DNA form, the CDR3 reads TGTGCCAGCAGCTTTACCGGGACCACAGGGGATACGCAGTATTTT. It translates to CASSFTGTTGDTQYF. Complete variable domain (other parts from reference TRBV7-9 and TRBJ2-3): DTGVSQNPRHKITKRGQNVTFRCDPISEHNRLYWYRQTLGQGPEFLTYFQNEAQLEKSRLLSDRFSAERPKGSFSTLEIQRTEQGDSAMYLCASSFTGTTGDTQYFGPGTRLTVL.

A few counts support this clonotype. J is TRBJ2-5 and V is TRBV20-1, with TRBD2 as a possible D gene (6 bases). This CDR3 region has 13 residues. V lost 4 bases and J lost 5, with 14 bases in between. Looked up from germline, CDR1 is DFQATT and CDR2 is SNEGSKA (reference sequence). The CDR3 DNA follows: TGCAGTGCTATAGGGGTGGCGGGGGAGACCCAGTACTTC. It encodes CSAIGVAGETQYF.

The V and J genes are TRBV11-3 and TRBJ2-2; D is perhaps TRBD1 or TRBD2 (5 bases each). From germline, CDR1 is SGHNT and CDR2 YENEEA. Trimming took off 1 base at V and 11 bases at J, with 8 bases between the two ends. This CDR3 is built from 12 residues. CDR3 nucleotide sequence: TGTGCCAGCAGCTTAGGAGGGGCCGAGCTGTTTTTT. Amino acid sequence: CASSLGGAELFF. The full variable domain, in which reference TRBV11-3 and TRBJ2-2 provide the parts outside the CDR3, is EAGVVQSPRYKIIEKKQPVAFWCNPISGHNTLYWYLQNLGQGPELLIRYENEEAVDDSQLPKDRFSAERLKGVDSTLKIQPAELGDSAVYLCASSLGGAELFFGEGSRLTVL.

The chain recombines TRBV20-1 with TRBJ1-5, with TRBD1 as a possible D gene (5 bases). CDR1 DFQATT and CDR2 SNEGSKA come from the germline V gene (reference sequence). Between the trimmed V and J ends, which lost 3 bases and 6 bases, there was a span of 12 bases. The CDR3 is made up of 13 amino acids. CDR3 in amino acids: CSASRGAPQPQHF. The DNA for the CDR3 is TGCAGTGCTAGTAGAGGGGCCCCTCAGCCCCAGCATTTT.

This clonotype was recorded at least ten times. The V gene is TRBV7-3, the J gene TRBJ2-2; 9 nucleotides line up with TRBD1. The germline gives CDR1 SGHTA, CDR2 FQGTGA. The CDR3 covers 15 residues. After removal of 2 bases from V and 4 bases from J, the junction contained 2 bases not matched to a gene. The CDR3 DNA is TGTGCCAGCAGCTTAGGGACAGGGTCCACCGGGGAGCTGTTTTTT. Translating it yields CASSLGTGSTGELFF.

In its sample, this clonotype was seen many times. The rearrangement uses TRBV7-2 and TRBJ2-3; D uncertain. There are 13 residues in the CDR3. The ends were cut back, 3 bases at V and 6 bases at J, with 10 bases in the middle. Germline V gives CDR1 SGHTA, CDR2 FQGNSA. The CDR3 is CASSLRRMDTQYF. The DNA for the CDR3 is TGTGCCAGCAGCTTGAGGCGGATGGATACGCAGTATTTT.

The chain employs TRBV7-2 and TRBJ2-1; no clear D. Per germline, CDR1 SGHTA and CDR2 FQGNSA. V lost 5 bases and J 1 base, leaving 15 bases between the germline ends. The CDR3 contains 16 residues. CDR3 amino acids: CASSARLHRSYNEQFF. CDR3 nucleotides: TGTGCCAGCAGCGCCCGACTCCATAGGTCCTACAATGAGCAGTTCTTC. Full variable domain (missing parts from reference TRBV7-2 and TRBJ2-1): GAGVSQSPSNKVTEKGKDVELRCDPISGHTALYWYRQSLGQGLEFLIYFQGNSAPDKSGLPSDRFSAERTGGSVSTLTIQRTQQEDSAVYLCASSARLHRSYNEQFFGPGTRLTVL.

Only a few counts were recorded for this clonotype. The chain has TRBV12-3 or TRBV12-4 and TRBJ2-7; 10 bases map to TRBD2. After removal of 6 bases from V and 4 bases from J, the junction contained 9 bases not matched to a gene. The CDR3 extends over 15 amino acids. As DNA, the CDR3 is TGTGCCAGCAGCCCTACGATAGCGGGAGGTTACGAGCAGTACTTC. Translating it yields CASSPTIAGGYEQYF.

The V and J genes are TRBV20-1 and TRBJ2-3; possibly TRBD2 for D (5 bases). V dropped 5 bases and J dropped 2 bases, with 14 bases sitting between them. The germline V gene has CDR1 DFQATT and CDR2 SNEGSKA (reference sequence). This CDR3 has 14 amino acids. The CDR3 here is CSAQAETNTDTQYF. For the CDR3, the DNA is TGCAGTGCTCAAGCGGAGACTAACACAGATACGCAGTATTTT.